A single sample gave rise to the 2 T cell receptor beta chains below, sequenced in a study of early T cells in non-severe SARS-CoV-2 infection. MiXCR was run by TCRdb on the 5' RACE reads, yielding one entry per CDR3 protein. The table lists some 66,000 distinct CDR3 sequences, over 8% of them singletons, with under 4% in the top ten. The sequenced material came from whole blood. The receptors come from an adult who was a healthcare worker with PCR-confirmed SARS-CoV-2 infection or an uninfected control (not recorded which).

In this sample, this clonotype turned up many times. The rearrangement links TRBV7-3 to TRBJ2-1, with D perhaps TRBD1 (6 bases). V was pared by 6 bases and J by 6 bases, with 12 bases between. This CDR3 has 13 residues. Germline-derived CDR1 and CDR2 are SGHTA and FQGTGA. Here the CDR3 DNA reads TGTGCCAGCAGTTCTACAGGGCCCAATGAGCAGTTCTTC. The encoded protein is CASSSTGPNEQFF.

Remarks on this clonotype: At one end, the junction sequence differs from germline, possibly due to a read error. CDR3 amino acids: CTSSLASVRQGTSGAFF. CDR3 bases: TGTACCAGCAGCTTAGCGTCGGTTAGGCAGGGTACTTCGGGAGCTTTCTTT. V and J are TRBV11-2 and TRBJ1-1, with a weak D call TRBD1 (5 bases). Germline CDR1 reads SGHAT; CDR2 reads FQNNGV. The CDR3 length is 17 residues.